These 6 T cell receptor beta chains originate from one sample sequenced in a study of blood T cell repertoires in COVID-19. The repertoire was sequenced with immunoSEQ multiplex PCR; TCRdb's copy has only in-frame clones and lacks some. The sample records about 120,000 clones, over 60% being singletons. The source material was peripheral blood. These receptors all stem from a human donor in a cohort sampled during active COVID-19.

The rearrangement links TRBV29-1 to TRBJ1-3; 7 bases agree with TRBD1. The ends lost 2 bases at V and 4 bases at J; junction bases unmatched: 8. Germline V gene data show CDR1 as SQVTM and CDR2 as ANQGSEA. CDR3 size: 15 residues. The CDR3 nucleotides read TGCAGCGTTGAAAGGACAGGTTCGGACGGAAACACCATATATTTT. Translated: CSVERTGSDGNTIYF.

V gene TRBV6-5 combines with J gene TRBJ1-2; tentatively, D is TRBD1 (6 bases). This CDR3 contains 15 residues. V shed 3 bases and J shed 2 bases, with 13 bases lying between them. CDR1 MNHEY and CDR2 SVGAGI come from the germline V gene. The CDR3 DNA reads TGTGCCAGCAGTTATAAGGGACAAGGAAACTATGGCTACACCTTC. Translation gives CASSYKGQGNYGYTF.

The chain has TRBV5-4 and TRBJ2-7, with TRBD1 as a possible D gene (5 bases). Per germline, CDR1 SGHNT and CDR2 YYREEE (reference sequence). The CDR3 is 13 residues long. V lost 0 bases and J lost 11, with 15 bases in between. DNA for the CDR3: TGTGCCAGCAGCTTGGGAATCTTCCAAGGGGAGTACTTC. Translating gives CASSLGIFQGEYF.

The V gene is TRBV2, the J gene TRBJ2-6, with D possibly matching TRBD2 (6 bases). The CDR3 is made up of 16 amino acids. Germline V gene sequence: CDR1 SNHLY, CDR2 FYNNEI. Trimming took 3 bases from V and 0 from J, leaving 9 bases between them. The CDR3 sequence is CASSDGGPSGANVLTF. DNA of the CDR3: TGTGCCAGCAGTGACGGGGGACCCTCTGGGGCCAACGTCCTGACTTTC.

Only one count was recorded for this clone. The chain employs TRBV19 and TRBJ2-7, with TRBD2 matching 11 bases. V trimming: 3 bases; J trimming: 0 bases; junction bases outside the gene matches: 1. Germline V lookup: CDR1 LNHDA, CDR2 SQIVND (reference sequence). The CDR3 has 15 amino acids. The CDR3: CASSMTSGTSYEQYF. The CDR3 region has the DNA TGTGCCAGTAGTATGACTAGCGGGACCTCCTACGAGCAGTACTTC.

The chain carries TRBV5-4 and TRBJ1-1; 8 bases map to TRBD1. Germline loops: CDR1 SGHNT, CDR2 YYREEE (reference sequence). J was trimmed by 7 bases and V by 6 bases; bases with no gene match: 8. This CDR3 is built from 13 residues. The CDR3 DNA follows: TGTGCCAGCACCGTCCCAGGGGGCGGTGAAGCTTTCTTT. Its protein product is CASTVPGGGEAFF.